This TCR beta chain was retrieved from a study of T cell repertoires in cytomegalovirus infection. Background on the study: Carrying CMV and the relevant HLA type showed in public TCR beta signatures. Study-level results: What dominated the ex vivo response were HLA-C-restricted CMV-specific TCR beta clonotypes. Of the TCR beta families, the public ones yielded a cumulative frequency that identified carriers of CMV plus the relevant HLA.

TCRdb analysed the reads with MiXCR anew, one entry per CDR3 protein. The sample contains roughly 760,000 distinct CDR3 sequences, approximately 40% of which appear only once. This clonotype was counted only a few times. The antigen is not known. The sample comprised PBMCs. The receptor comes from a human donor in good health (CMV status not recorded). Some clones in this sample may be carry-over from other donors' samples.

The CDR3 spells CASSEVLAGGSQETQYF. CDR3 nucleotides: TGTGCCAGCAGTGAAGTTCTGGCGGGAGGGTCGCAAGAGACCCAGTACTTC. This chain connects TRBV6-1 to TRBJ2-5, with TRBD2 matching over 9 bases. CDR3 length: 17 residues. From germline, CDR1 is MNHNS and CDR2 SASEGT. The V and J ends lost 1 base and 2 bases, in that order; junction bases with no gene match: 8.